The clone carrying this T cell receptor beta chain was recorded a few times. The antigen is undetermined. Sequencing templates came from extracted RNA that was reverse transcribed into cDNA. Assay: immunoSEQ multiplex PCR; the TCRdb copy retains only in-frame clones and omits some. The sample lists roughly 170,000 clones, approximately 56% seen once, with about 14% in the top ten. CDR1 and CDR2 from the germline V gene are SGHRS and YFSETQ. The CDR3 totals 15 residues. V was cut by 0 bases and J by 0 bases, with 6 bases left in between. The data stem from a study of CD8+ T cells in alopecia areata. The wider study: Treated individuals took tofacitinib by mouth, 5 to 10 mg twice daily.

General study results and limits: Higher clonality and more expanded CD8+ clones appeared in lesional than normal scalp. Scalp samples also contribute reads from the resident alphabeta T cells found in normal skin. In patients, TCRs were shared less clearly than in mice, and HLA may possibly be involved.

The source of this sequence is a human donor with alopecia areata. The chain has TRBV5-1 and TRBJ2-2; D unresolved. The input for sequencing was CD4+ T cells sorted from blood, taken at week 0. The CDR3 region is CASSLEAPNTGELFF. The DNA for the CDR3 is TGCGCCAGCAGCTTGGAGGCTCCGAACACCGGGGAGCTGTTTTTT.